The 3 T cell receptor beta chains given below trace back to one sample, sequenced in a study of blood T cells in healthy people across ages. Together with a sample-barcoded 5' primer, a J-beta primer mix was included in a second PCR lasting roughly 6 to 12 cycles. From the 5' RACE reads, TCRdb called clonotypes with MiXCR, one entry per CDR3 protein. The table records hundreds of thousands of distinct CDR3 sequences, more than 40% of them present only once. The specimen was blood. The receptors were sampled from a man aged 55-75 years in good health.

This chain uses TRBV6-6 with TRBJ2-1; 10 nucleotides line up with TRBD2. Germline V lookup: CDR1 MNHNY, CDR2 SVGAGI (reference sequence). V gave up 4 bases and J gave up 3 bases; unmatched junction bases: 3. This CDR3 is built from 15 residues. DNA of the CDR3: TGTGCCAGCAGTTCCGGACTAGCGGACTACAATGAGCAGTTCTTC. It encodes CASSSGLADYNEQFF.

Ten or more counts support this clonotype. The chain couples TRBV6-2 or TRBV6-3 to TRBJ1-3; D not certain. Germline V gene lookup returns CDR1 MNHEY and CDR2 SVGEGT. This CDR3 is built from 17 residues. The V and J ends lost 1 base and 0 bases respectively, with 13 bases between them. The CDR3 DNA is TGTGCCAGCAGTTACTTCGCCACCCTCAGCTCTGGAAACACCATATATTTT. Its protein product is CASSYFATLSSGNTIYF.

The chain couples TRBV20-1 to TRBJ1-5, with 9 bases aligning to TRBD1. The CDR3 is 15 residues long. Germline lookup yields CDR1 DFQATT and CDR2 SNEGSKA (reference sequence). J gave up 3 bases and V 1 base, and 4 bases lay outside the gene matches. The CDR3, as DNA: TGCAGTGCTAGAGTAGGACAGGGGCCCAATCAGCCCCAGCATTTT. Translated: CSARVGQGPNQPQHF.